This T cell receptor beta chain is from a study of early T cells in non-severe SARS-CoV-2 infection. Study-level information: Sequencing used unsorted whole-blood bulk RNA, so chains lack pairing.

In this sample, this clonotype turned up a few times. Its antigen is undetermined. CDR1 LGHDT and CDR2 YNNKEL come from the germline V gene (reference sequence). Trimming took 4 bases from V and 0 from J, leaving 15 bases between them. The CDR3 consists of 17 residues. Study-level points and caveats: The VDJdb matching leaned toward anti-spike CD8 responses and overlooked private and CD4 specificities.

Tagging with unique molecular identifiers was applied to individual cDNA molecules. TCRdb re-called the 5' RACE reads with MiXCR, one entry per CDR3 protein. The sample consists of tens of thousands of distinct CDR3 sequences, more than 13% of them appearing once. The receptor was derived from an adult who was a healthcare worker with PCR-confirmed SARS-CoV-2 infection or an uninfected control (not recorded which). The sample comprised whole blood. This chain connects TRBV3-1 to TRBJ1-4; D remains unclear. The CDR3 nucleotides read TGTGCCAGCAGCCGAGGTTGGGCTAGCGCAACTAATGAAAAACTGTTTTTT. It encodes CASSRGWASATNEKLFF.